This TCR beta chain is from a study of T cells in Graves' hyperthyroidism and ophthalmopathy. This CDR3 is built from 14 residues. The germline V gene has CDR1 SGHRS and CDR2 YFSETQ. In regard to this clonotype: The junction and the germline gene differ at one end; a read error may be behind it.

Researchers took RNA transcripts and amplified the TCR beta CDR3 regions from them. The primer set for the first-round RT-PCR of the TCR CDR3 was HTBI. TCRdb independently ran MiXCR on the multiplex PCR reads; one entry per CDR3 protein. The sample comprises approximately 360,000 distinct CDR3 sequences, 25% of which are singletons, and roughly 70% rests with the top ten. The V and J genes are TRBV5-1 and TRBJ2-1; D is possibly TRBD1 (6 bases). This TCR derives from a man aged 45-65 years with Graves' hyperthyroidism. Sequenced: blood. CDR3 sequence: CASSPRDTHNEQFF. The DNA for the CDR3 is TGTGCCAGCAGCCCCCGGGACACTCACAATGAGCAGTTCTTC. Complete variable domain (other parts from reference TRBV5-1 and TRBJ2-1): KAGVTQTPRYLIKTRGQQVTLSCSPISGHRSVSWYQQTPGQGLQFLFEYFSETQRNKGNFPGRFSGRQFSNSRSEMNVSTLELGDSALYLCASSPRDTHNEQFFGPGTRLTVL.